Shown below are 19 T cell receptor beta chains from a single sample sequenced in a study of identifying expanded T cells in peripheral blood. Using immunoSEQ multiplex PCR, the repertoire was profiled, and TCRdb retains in-frame clones only, with some absent. The profile covers approximately 90,000 clones, with approximately 81% appearing a single time and roughly 4% taken by the ten largest. The sequenced sample was blood. These receptors came from a person aged 18-69 years in good health.

The rearrangement uses TRBV5-1 and TRBJ2-3; D unresolved. Germline V gives CDR1 SGHRS, CDR2 YFSETQ. The CDR3 is made up of 14 amino acids. Trimming took 2 bases from V and 2 from J, leaving 9 bases between them. The CDR3 nucleotides read TGCGCCAGCAGCTTAGGCCTCGACACAGATACGCAGTATTTT. It encodes CASSLGLDTDTQYF.

The chain carries TRBV5-1 and TRBJ1-2; possible D gene TRBD1, 5 bases. Trimming left V 0 bases short and J 0 bases short, with 12 bases between. This CDR3 region has 16 residues. Germline CDR1 and CDR2: SGHRS and YFSETQ. The CDR3 is CASSLDGARANYGYTF. The CDR3 region has the DNA TGCGCCAGCAGCTTGGACGGGGCTAGGGCTAACTATGGCTACACCTTC.

V gene TRBV7-2 combines with J gene TRBJ1-4; no reliable D call. Germline loops: CDR1 SGHTA, CDR2 FQGNSA. V lost 2 bases and J 8 bases, leaving 9 bases between the germline ends. The CDR3 runs 13 residues. The CDR3, as DNA: TGTGCCAGCAGCTTATGGGGTTGGGAAAAACTGTTTTTT. It yields the protein CASSLWGWEKLFF.

V usage is TRBV30 and J usage is TRBJ1-1; tentatively, D is TRBD1 (6 bases). Germline V gene lookup returns CDR1 GTSNPN and CDR2 SVGIG (reference sequence). V dropped 0 bases and J dropped 11 bases, with 19 bases sitting between them. The CDR3 length is 14 residues. CDR3 sequence reads: CAWSVSFSNRVAFF. The CDR3 DNA reads TGTGCCTGGAGTGTATCATTTTCGAACAGGGTCGCTTTCTTT.

This chain joins TRBV30 and TRBJ1-2, with D perhaps TRBD1 (5 bases). This CDR3 comprises 17 residues. Trimming shortened V by 1 base and J by 4 bases, and 22 bases separated the two germline ends. The V gene's germline CDR1 is GTSNPN and CDR2 SVGIG (reference sequence). The CDR3 region is CAWSAPFPAHGGYGYTF. CDR3 in DNA: TGTGCCTGGAGTGCTCCGTTTCCTGCTCACGGGGGCTATGGCTACACCTTC.

J is TRBJ2-3 and V is TRBV7-2; D not resolved. CDR1 SGHTA and CDR2 FQGNSA come from the germline V gene. Trimming shortened V by 4 bases and J by 1 base, and 9 bases separated the two germline ends. This CDR3 is 14 amino acids long. The CDR3 sequence: CASSSPMGTDTQYF. In nucleotides, the CDR3 is TGTGCCAGCAGCTCCCCCATGGGCACAGATACGCAGTATTTT.

This rearrangement joins TRBV7-2 to TRBJ2-7, with a possible D match to TRBD2 (6 bases). There are 13 residues in the CDR3. V was shortened by 5 bases and J by 4 bases, with 12 bases between the two germline ends. Looked up from germline, CDR1 is SGHTA and CDR2 is FQGNSA. The CDR3 here is CASSTIRGYEQYF. DNA of the CDR3: TGTGCCAGCAGCACAATTCGGGGGTACGAGCAGTACTTC.

The rearrangement uses TRBV9 and TRBJ1-3; TRBD1 is a possible D gene (5 bases). CDR3 size: 16 residues. V lost 0 bases, J lost 9 bases, and 19 bases lay in between. Per germline, CDR1 SGDLS and CDR2 YYNGEE. CDR3 loop: CASSVDVVGTGATIYF. The CDR3 nucleotides read TGTGCCAGCAGCGTAGATGTGGTAGGAACCGGGGCCACCATATATTTT. Full variable domain (rest looked up from reference TRBV9 and TRBJ1-3): DSGVTQTPKHLITATGQRVTLRCSPRSGDLSVYWYQQSLDQGLQFLIQYYNGEERAKGNILERFSAQQFPDLHSELNLSSLELGDSALYFCASSVDVVGTGATIYFGEGSWLTVV.

This chain uses TRBV6-5 with TRBJ1-5; no clear D. Per germline, CDR1 MNHEY and CDR2 SVGAGI. V lost 0 bases and J lost 0, with 3 bases in between. This CDR3 spans 14 amino acids. DNA for the CDR3: TGTGCCAGCAGTTACTCCTATAGCAATCAGCCCCAGCATTTT. This encodes CASSYSYSNQPQHF.

This clone appeared once. V and J are TRBV15 and TRBJ1-2; 7 positions match TRBD1. Germline trimming cut 2 bases from V and 7 bases from J; bases unmatched to any gene: 10. The CDR3 consists of 15 residues. Germline V lookup: CDR1 LNHNV, CDR2 YYDKDF (reference sequence). CDR3 sequence: CATSRSTGEWSGYTF. CDR3 DNA: TGTGCCACCAGCAGATCCACAGGGGAGTGGTCTGGCTACACCTTC.

The chain employs TRBV11-2 and TRBJ2-5; D is possibly TRBD2 (5 bases). The V end lost 6 bases, the J end lost 1 base, and 9 bases lay between the germline ends. The length of the CDR3 is 13 residues. CDR1 SGHAT and CDR2 FQNNGV come from the germline V gene. In DNA, the CDR3 is TGTGCCAGCAGTCAGAGGGTCCAAGAGACCCAGTACTTC. It translates to CASSQRVQETQYF.

This clone occurred once. The rearrangement joins TRBV6-6 to TRBJ2-3; a weak D match, TRBD1 (5 bases). Germline V gives CDR1 MNHNY, CDR2 SVGAGI (reference sequence). The CDR3 runs 13 residues. Trimming cost V 8 bases and J 2 bases, with 11 bases left between them. The CDR3 protein is CASSRQITDTQYF. The CDR3, as DNA: TGTGCCAGCTCCAGACAGATCACAGATACGCAGTATTTT.

The chain employs TRBV6-5 and TRBJ2-4; weak D call: TRBD2 (5 bases). From germline, CDR1 is MNHEY and CDR2 SVGAGI. The CDR3 runs 16 residues. With 0 bases removed from V and 3 bases from J, the gap between germline ends came to 12 bases. The CDR3, as DNA: TGTGCCAGCAGTTACTCGATCGGTGGAGGCAAAAACATTCAGTACTTC. Translation gives CASSYSIGGGKNIQYF.

The V call is TRBV6-5, the J call TRBJ2-3, with D possibly being TRBD1 (5 bases). The CDR3 consists of 14 residues. Trimming removed 5 bases at V and 4 bases at J, with 13 bases between. CDR1 and CDR2 (germline): MNHEY, SVGAGI. CDR3 in DNA: TGTGCCAGCAGTCCCCACGACAGTCCAGATACGCAGTATTTT. This translates into CASSPHDSPDTQYF.

This clone is large (0.1 to 1%). As DNA, the CDR3 is TGTGCCAGCAGCTGGGGGGCCGGGTCTAACTATGGCTACACCTTC. Its translation: CASSWGAGSNYGYTF. The chain links TRBV11-2 to TRBJ1-2, with a weak D call TRBD1 (6 bases). The CDR3 has 15 residues. Germline CDR1 and CDR2: SGHAT and FQNNGV. V dropped 4 bases and J dropped 0 bases, with 12 bases sitting between them.

This chain's CDR3 is CASSLSRIREANYGYTF. The CDR3 region has the DNA TGTGCCAGCAGCTTAAGTAGGATTCGGGAAGCTAACTATGGCTACACCTTC. This chain connects TRBV7-9 to TRBJ1-2; D call uncertain. Per the germline V gene, CDR1 is SEHNR and CDR2 is FQNEAQ (reference sequence). The CDR3 totals 17 residues. V lost 2 bases, J lost 0 bases, and 16 bases lay in between.

The rearrangement uses TRBV18 and TRBJ1-1; D may be TRBD1 (6 bases). Trimming shortened V by 4 bases and J by 2 bases, and 11 bases separated the two germline ends. Per germline, CDR1 KGHSH and CDR2 LQKENI. CDR3 length equals 14 residues. CDR3 sequence reads: CASSLQGSNTEAFF. In DNA, the CDR3 is TGTGCCAGCTCACTCCAGGGGAGCAACACTGAAGCTTTCTTT.

The rearrangement uses TRBV6-1 and TRBJ2-3, with no clear D. With 11 bases removed from V and 1 base from J, the gap between germline ends came to 10 bases. The CDR3 is 12 amino acids. Germline lookup yields CDR1 MNHNS and CDR2 SASEGT. The CDR3: CAVRKRTDTQYF. Written as DNA, the CDR3 is TGTGCCGTCCGGAAACGCACAGATACGCAGTATTTT.

The CDR3, as DNA: TGCGCCAGCAGCTTGTATGCTGTAGCTTTTGAAGATACGCAGTATTTT. It encodes CASSLYAVAFEDTQYF. The chain is built from TRBV5-1 and TRBJ2-3; no firm D call. V was trimmed by 1 base and J by 5 bases, leaving 17 bases between them. The CDR3 consists of 16 residues. CDR1 and CDR2 (germline): SGHRS, YFSETQ.